The subject of this entry is one TCR beta chain. What it binds is unknown. The data were taken from a study of T cells in localized non-small cell lung cancer. Findings of the study overall: Peak T cell clonality was found in uninvolved adjacent lung, exceeding tumor.

Here immunoSEQ multiplex PCR was the method, and the copy in TCRdb shows in-frame clones only, minus some. Of roughly 30,000 clones in the sample, roughly 89% were seen once. CDR1 SGHTA and CDR2 FQGNSA come from the germline V gene. The ends were cut back, 3 bases at V and 7 bases at J, with 15 bases in the middle. The CDR3 runs to 14 residues. The sequencing here drew on peripheral blood, taken before any cancer treatment. The receptor's source is a woman aged 18 to 50 with stage I lung adenocarcinoma. The chain carries TRBV7-2 and TRBJ2-5; D unresolved. The CDR3 sequence: CASSFPASSRTQYF. The CDR3 coding sequence is TGTGCCAGCAGCTTCCCGGCCAGCTCTCGGACCCAGTACTTC.